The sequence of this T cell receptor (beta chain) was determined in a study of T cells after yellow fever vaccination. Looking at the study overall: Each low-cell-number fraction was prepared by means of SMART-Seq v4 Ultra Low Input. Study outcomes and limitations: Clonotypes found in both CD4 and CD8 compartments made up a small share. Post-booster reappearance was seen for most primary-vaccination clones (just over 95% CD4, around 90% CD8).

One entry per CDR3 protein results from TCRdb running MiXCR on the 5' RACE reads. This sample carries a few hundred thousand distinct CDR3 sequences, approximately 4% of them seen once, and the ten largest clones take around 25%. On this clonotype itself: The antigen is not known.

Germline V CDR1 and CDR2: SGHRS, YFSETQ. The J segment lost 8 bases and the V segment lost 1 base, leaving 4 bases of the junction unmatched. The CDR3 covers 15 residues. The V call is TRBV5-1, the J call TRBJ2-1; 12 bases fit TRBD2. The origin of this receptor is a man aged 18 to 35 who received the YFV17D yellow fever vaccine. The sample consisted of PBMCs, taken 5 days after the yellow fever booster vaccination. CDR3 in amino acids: CASSLLASGGDEQFF. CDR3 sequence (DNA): TGCGCCAGCAGCTTGTTGGCTAGCGGGGGGGATGAGCAGTTCTTC.